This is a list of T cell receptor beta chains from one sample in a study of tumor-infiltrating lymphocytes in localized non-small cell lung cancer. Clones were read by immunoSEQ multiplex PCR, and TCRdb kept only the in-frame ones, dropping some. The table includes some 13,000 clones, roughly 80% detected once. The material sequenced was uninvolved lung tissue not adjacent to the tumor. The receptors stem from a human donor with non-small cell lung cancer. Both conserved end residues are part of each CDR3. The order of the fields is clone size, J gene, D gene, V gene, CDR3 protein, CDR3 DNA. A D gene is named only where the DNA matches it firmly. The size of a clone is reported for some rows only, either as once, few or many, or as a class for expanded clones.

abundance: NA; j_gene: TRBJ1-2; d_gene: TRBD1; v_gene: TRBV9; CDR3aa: CASSPMDRGDYGYTF; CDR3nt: TGTGCCAGCAGCCCGATGGACAGGGGGGACTATGGCTACACCTTC
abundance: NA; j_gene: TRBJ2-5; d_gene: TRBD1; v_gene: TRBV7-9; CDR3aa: CASSRTGGETQYF; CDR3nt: TGTGCCAGCAGCCGGACAGGCGGGGAGACCCAGTACTTC
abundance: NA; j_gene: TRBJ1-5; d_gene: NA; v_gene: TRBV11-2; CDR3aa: CASSLGVNQPQHF; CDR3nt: TGTGCCAGCAGCTTAGGGGTCAATCAGCCCCAGCATTTT
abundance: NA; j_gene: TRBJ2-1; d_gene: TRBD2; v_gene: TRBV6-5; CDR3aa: CASRWRGGSYNEQFF; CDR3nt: TGTGCCAGCCGCTGGCGGGGGGGGTCCTACAATGAGCAGTTCTTC
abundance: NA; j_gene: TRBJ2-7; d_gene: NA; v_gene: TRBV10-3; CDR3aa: CAISDPGHESYEQYF; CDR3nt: TGTGCCATCAGCGATCCGGGCCACGAGTCCTACGAGCAGTACTTC
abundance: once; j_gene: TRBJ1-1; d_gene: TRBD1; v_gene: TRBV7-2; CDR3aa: CASSPSWTGGTEAFF; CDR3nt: TGTGCCAGCAGCCCAAGCTGGACAGGAGGAACTGAAGCTTTCTTT
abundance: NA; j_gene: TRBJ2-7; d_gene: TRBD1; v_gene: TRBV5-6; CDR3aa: CASSPQGNSYEQYF; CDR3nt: TGTGCCAGCAGCCCACAGGGGAATAGCTACGAGCAGTACTTC
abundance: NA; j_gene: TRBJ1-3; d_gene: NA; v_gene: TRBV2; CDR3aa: CASSFGQISIGNTIYF; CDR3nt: TGTGCCTCCTCATTCGGACAGATTTCTATTGGAAACACCATATATTTT
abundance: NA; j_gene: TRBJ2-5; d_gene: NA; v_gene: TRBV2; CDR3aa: CASSEEETQYF; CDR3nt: TGTGCCAGCAGTGAGGAGGAGACCCAGTACTTC
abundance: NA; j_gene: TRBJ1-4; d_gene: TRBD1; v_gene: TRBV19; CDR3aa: CASSPLGQGNEKLFF; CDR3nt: TGTGCCAGTAGTCCGTTGGGACAGGGGAATGAAAAACTGTTTTTT
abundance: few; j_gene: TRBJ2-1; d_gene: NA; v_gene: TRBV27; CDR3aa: CASSPTSTNEQFF; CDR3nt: TGTGCCAGCAGTCCCACTAGTACTAATGAGCAGTTCTTC
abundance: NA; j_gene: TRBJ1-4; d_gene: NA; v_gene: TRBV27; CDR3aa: CASSPSRGEVGKEKLFF; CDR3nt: TGTGCCAGCAGTCCATCGAGGGGGGAGGTGGGAAAAGAAAAACTGTTTTTT
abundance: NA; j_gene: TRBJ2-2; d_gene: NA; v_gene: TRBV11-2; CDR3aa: CASSHTGNRAGELFF; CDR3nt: TGTGCCAGCAGCCATACCGGGAATCGGGCCGGGGAGCTGTTTTTT
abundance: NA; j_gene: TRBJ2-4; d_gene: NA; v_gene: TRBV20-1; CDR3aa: CSARDSQLTHF; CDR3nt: TGCAGTGCCCGGGACTCCCAATTAACCCACTTC
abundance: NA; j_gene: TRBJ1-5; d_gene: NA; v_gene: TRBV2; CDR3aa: CASSDLEDQPQHF; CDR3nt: TGTGCCAGCAGTGATTTGGAGGATCAGCCCCAGCATTTT
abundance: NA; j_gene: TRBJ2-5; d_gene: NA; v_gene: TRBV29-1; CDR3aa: CSVRTDQETQYF; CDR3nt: TGCAGCGTCAGGACAGACCAAGAGACCCAGTACTTC
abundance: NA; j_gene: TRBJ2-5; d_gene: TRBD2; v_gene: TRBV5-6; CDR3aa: CASAGGNQETQYF; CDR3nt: TGTGCCAGCGCCGGGGGGAACCAAGAGACCCAGTACTTC
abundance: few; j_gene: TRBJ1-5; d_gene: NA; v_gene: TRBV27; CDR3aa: CASRAGTISNQPQHF; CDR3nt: TGTGCCAGCAGGGCCGGGACCATTAGCAATCAGCCCCAGCATTTT
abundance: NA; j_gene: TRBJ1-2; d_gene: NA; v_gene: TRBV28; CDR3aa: CASRYGLNSGYTF; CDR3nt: TGTGCCAGCAGGTACGGACTAAACTCGGGCTACACCTTC
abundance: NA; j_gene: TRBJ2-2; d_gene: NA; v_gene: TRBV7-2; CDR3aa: CASSSGVTGELFF; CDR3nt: TGTGCCAGCAGCTCCGGTGTAACCGGGGAGCTGTTTTTT
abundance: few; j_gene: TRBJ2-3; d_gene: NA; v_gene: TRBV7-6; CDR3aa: CASSLIIADTQYF; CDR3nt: TGTGCCAGCAGCTTAATTATCGCAGATACGCAGTATTTT
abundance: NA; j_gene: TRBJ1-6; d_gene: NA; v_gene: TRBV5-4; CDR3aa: CASSLVLGPHSPLHF; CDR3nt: TGTGCCAGCAGCTTGGTACTGGGCCCGCATTCACCCCTCCACTTT
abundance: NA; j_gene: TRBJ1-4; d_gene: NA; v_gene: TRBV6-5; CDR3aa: CASSWTATNEKLFF; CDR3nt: TGTGCCAGCAGTTGGACAGCAACTAATGAAAAACTGTTTTTT
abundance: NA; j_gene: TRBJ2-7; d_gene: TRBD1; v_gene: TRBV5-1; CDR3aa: CASSLGTGGDEQYF; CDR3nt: TGCGCCAGCAGCTTGGGGACAGGGGGCGACGAGCAGTACTTC
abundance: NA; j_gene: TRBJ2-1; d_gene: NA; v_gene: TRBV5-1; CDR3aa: CASSLEGTSYNEQFF; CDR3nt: TGCGCCAGCAGCTTGGAGGGGACTTCCTACAATGAGCAGTTCTTC
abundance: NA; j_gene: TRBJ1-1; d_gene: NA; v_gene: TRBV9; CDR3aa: CASSVGSENTEAFF; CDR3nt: TGTGCCAGCAGCGTAGGATCCGAGAACACTGAAGCTTTCTTT
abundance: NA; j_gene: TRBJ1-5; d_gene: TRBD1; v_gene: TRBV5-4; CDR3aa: CASSFMGTDQPQHF; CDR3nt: TGTGCCAGCAGCTTCATGGGGACAGATCAGCCCCAGCATTTT
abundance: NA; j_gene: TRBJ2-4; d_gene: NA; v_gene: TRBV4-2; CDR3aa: CASSQDVTGLAKNIQYF; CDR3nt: TGTGCCAGCAGCCAAGATGTAACAGGTTTAGCCAAAAACATTCAGTACTTC
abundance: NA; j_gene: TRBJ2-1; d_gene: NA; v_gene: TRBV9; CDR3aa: CASSKRDSYNEQFF; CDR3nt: TGTGCCAGCAGCAAGCGCGATTCCTACAATGAGCAGTTCTTC
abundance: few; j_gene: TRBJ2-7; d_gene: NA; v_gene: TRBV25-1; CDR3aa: CASTDTSSGSYEQYF; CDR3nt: TGTGCCAGCACTGATACTAGCAGCGGCTCCTACGAGCAGTACTTC
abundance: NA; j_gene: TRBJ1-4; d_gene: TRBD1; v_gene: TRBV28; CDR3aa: CASSLLQGANEKLFF; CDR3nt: TGTGCCAGCAGTCTGCTACAGGGGGCTAATGAAAAACTGTTTTTT
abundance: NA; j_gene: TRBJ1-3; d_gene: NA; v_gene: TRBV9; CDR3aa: CASSPGLTGNTIYF; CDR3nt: TGTGCCAGCAGCCCCGGGCTCACTGGAAACACCATATATTTT
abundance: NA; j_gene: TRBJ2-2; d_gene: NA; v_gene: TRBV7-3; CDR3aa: CASSLDGATGELFF; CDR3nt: TGTGCCAGCAGCTTGGACGGTGCCACCGGGGAGCTGTTTTTT
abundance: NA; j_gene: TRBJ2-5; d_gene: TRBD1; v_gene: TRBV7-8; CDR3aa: CASSFSGGEETQYF; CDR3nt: TGTGCCAGCAGCTTTTCAGGGGGCGAAGAGACCCAGTACTTC
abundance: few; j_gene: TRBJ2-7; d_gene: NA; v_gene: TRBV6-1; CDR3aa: CASSVGTEGRQYF; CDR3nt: TGTGCCAGCAGTGTCGGGACCGAGGGGCGGCAGTACTTC
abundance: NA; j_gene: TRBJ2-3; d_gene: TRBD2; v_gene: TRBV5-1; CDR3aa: CASRGGSFTDTQYF; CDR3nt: TGCGCCAGCAGGGGAGGGAGCTTCACAGATACGCAGTATTTT
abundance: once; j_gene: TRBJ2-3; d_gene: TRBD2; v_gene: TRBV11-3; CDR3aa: CASSSTSGRFADTQYF; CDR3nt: TGTGCCAGCAGCTCGACTAGCGGGAGATTCGCAGATACGCAGTATTTT
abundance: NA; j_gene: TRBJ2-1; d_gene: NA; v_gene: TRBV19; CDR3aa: CASSIQTLYNEQFF; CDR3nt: TGTGCCAGTAGTATACAGACTCTCTACAATGAGCAGTTCTTC
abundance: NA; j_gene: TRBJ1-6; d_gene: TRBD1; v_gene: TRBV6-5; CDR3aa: CASRGTGENSPLHF; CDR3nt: TGTGCCAGCAGGGGGACAGGGGAAAATTCACCCCTCCACTTT
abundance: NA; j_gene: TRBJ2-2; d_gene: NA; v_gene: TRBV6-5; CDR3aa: CASFTGSGGELFF; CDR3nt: TGTGCCAGCTTTACAGGTTCGGGCGGGGAGCTGTTTTTT
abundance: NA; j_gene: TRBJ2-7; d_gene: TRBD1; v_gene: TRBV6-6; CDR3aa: CASSYTTGRRYEQYF; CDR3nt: TGTGCCAGCAGTTACACGACAGGGAGAAGGTACGAGCAGTACTTC
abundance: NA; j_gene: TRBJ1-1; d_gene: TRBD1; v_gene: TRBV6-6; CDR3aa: CASSADRGLNTEAFF; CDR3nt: TGTGCCAGCAGTGCCGACAGGGGGCTAAACACTGAAGCTTTCTTT
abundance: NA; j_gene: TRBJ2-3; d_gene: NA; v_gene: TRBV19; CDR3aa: CASSKKTGTDTQYF; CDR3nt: TGTGCCAGTAGTAAAAAGACGGGCACAGATACGCAGTATTTT
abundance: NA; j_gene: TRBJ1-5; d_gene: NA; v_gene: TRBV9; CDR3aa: CASSASGGSQPQHF; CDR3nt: TGTGCCAGCAGCGCCAGTGGGGGTAGTCAGCCCCAGCATTTT
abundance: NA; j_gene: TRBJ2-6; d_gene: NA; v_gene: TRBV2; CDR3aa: CASSGGTSSGANVLTF; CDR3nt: TGTGCCAGCAGTGGCGGGACAAGCTCTGGGGCCAACGTCCTGACTTTC
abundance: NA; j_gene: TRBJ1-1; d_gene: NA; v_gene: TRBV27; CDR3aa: CAIRSALNTEAFF; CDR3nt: TGTGCCATCCGGTCTGCCTTGAACACTGAAGCTTTCTTT
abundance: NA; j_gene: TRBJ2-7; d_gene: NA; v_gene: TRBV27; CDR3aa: CASSYLDKTYEQYF; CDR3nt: TGTGCCAGCAGTTACCTCGACAAGACCTACGAGCAGTACTTC